This T cell receptor beta chain was captured in a study of response to subunit inactivated influenza vaccine. This clonotype was seen more than once but under ten times. Its specificity is not known. Study conclusions and caveats: Authors proposed each seasonal influenza vaccination draws in few new T cells.

The CDR3 contains 12 residues. The V gene's germline CDR1 is KGHSH and CDR2 LQKENI. Trimming cost V 4 bases and J 8 bases; bases outside gene matches: 4. TCRdb analysed the RT-PCR reads with MiXCR anew, one entry per CDR3 protein. The sample includes hundreds of thousands of distinct CDR3 sequences, over 25% of them seen just once. This clonotype was sampled from a man aged 50-60 years who received an inactivated influenza vaccine. The rearrangement links TRBV18 to TRBJ1-2; 7 bases are a match to TRBD1. The specimen was CD4+ T cells sorted from PBMCs, collected roughly 5 days after vaccination. CDR3 nucleotides: TGTGCCAGCTCACGACAGGGCGACGGCTACACCTTC. Translated: CASSRQGDGYTF.